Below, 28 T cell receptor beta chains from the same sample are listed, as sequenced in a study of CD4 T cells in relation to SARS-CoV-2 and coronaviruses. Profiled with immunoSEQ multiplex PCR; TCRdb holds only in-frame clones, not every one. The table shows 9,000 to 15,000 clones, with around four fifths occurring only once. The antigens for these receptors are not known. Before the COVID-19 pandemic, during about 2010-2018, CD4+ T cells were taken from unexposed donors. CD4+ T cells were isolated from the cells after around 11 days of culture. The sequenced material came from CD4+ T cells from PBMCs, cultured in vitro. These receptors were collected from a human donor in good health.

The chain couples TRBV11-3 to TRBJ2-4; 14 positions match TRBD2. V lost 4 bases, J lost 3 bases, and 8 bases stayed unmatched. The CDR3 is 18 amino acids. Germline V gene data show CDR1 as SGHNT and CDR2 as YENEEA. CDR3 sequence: CASSSSGTSGGGKNIQYF. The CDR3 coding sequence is TGTGCCAGCAGCTCCTCCGGGACTAGCGGGGGAGGCAAAAACATTCAGTACTTC.

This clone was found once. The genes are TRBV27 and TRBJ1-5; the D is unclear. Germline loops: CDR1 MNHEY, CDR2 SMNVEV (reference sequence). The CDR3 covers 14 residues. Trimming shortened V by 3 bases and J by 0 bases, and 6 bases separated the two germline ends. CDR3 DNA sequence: TGTGCCAGCAGTTTGATGAGTAGCAATCAGCCCCAGCATTTT. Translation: CASSLMSSNQPQHF.

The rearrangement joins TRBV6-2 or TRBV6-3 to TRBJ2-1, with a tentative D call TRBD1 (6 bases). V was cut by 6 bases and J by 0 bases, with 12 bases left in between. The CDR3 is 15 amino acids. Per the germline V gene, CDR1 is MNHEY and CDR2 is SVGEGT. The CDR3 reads CASSLQGGSYNEQFF. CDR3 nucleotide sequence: TGTGCCAGCAGCCTACAGGGCGGCTCCTACAATGAGCAGTTCTTC.

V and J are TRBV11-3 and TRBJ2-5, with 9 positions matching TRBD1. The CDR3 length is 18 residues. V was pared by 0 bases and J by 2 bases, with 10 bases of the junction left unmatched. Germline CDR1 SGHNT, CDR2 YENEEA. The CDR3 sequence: CASSLDPRQGEKQETQYF. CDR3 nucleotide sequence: TGTGCCAGCAGCTTAGATCCCCGACAGGGGGAAAAACAAGAGACCCAGTACTTC.

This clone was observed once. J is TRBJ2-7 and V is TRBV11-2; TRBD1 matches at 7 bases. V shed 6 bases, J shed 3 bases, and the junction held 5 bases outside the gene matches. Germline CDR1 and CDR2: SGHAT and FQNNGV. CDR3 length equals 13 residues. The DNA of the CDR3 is TGTGCCAGCAGAACGACAGGGTTCTACGAGCAGTACTTC. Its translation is CASRTTGFYEQYF.

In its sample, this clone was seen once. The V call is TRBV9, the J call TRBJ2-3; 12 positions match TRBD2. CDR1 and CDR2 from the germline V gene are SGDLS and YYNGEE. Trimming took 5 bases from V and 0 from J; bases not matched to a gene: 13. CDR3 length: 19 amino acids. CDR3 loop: CASRAYGLAGPISTDTQYF. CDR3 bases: TGTGCCAGCAGGGCCTATGGACTAGCGGGACCCATTAGCACAGATACGCAGTATTTT.

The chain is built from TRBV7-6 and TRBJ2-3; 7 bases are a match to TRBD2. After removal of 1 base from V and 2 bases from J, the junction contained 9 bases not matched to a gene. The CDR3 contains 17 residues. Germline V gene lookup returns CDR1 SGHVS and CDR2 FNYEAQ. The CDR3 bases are TGTGCCAGCAGCTTAGGGGAAGGCCGGGAGGTCACAGATACGCAGTATTTT. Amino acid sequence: CASSLGEGREVTDTQYF.

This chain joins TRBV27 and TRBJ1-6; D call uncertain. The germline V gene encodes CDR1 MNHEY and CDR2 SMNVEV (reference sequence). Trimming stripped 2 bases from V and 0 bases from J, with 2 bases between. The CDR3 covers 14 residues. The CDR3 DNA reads TGTGCCAGCAGTTTAAACTCCTATAATTCACCCCTCCACTTT. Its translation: CASSLNSYNSPLHF.

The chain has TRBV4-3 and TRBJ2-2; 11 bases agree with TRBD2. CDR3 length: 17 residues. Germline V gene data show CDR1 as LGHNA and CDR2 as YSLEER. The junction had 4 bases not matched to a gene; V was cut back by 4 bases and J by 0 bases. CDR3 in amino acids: CASSRELAGANTGELFF. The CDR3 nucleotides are TGCGCCAGCAGCCGAGAACTAGCGGGAGCGAACACCGGGGAGCTGTTTTTT.

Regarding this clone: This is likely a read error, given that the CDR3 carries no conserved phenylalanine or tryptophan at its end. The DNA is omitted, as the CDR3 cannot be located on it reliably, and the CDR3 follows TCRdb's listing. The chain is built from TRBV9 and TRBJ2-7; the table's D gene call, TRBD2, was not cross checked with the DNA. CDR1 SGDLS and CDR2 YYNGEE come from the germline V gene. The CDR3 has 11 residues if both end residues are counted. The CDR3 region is CASSPTSLEYL.

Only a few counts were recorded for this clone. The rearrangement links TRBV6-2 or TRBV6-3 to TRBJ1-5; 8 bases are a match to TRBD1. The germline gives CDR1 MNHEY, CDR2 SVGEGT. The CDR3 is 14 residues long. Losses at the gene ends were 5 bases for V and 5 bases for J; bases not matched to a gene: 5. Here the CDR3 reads CASSNGQGYQPQHF. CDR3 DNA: TGTGCCAGCAGTAACGGACAGGGATATCAGCCCCAGCATTTT.

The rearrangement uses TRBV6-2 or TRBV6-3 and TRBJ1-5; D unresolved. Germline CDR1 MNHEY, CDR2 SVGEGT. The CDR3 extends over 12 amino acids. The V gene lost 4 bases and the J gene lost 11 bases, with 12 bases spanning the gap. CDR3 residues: CASSWGGLAQHF. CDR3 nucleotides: TGTGCCAGCAGTTGGGGAGGTTTGGCCCAGCATTTT.

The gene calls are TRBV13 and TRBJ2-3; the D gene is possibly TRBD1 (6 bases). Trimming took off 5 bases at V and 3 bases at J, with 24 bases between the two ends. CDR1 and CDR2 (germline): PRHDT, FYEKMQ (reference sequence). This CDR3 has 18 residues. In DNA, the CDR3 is TGTGCCAGCAGCGGGCTCGGCTGGGGGCGGAGAAGGACAGATACGCAGTATTTT. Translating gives CASSGLGWGRRRTDTQYF.

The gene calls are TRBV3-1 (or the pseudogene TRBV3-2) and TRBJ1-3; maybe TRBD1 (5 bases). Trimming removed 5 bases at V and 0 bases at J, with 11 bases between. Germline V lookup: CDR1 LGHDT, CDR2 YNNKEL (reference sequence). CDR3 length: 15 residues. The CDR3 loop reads CASSSDRLSGNTIYF. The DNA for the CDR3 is TGTGCCAGCAGCTCCGACAGACTCTCTGGAAACACCATATATTTT.

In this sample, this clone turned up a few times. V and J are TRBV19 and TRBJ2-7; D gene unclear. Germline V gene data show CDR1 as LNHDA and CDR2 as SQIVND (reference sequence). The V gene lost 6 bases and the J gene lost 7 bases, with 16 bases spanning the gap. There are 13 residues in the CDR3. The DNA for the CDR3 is TGTGCCAGTAGCCCTAGGGCAGCCTCGGAGCAGTACTTC. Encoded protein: CASSPRAASEQYF.

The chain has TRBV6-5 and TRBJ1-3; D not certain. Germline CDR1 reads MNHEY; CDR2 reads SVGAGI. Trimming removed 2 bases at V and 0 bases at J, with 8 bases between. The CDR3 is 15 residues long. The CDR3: CASSYEHYSGNTIYF. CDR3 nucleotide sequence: TGTGCCAGCAGTTACGAACACTACTCTGGAAACACCATATATTTT.

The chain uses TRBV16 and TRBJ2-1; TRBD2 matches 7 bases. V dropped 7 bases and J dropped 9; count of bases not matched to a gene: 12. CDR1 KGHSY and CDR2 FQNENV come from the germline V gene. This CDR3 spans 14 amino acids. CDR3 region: CASNPQREGSEQFF. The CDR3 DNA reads TGTGCCAGCAACCCTCAGAGGGAGGGTAGTGAGCAGTTCTTC.

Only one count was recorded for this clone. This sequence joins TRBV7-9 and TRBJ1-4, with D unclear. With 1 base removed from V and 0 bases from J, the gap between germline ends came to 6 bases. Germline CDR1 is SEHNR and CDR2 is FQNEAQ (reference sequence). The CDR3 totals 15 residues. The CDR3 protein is CASSLGATTNEKLFF. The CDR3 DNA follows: TGTGCCAGCAGCTTAGGGGCGACAACTAATGAAAAACTGTTTTTT.

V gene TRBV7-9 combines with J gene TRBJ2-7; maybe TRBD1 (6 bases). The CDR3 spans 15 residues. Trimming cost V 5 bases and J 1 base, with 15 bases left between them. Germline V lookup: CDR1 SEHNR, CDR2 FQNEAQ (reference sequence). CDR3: CASSPMTGRSYEQYF. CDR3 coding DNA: TGTGCCAGCAGCCCCATGACAGGCCGTTCCTACGAGCAGTACTTC.

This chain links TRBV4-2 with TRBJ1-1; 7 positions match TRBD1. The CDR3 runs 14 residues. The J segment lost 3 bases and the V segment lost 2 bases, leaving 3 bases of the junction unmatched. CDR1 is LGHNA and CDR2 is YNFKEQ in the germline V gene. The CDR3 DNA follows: TGTGCCAGCAGCCAACCAACAGGGGACACTGAAGCTTTCTTT. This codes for CASSQPTGDTEAFF.

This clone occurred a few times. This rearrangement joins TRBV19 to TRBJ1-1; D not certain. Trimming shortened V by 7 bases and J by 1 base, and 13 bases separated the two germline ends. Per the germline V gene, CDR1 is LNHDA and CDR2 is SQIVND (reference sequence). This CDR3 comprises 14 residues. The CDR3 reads CASTIRERNTEAFF. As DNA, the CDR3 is TGTGCCAGTACCATCCGAGAGAGGAACACTGAAGCTTTCTTT.

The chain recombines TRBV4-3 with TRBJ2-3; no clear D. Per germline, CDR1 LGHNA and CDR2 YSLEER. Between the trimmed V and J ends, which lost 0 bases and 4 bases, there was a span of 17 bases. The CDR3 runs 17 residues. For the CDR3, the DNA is TGCGCCAGCAGCCAAGATAGTTCGTTAGCCTTCTCAGATACGCAGTATTTT. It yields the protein CASSQDSSLAFSDTQYF.

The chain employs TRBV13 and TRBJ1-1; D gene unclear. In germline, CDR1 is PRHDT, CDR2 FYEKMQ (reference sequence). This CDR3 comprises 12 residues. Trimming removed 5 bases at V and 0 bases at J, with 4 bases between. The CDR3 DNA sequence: TGTGCCAGCAGCGGTGTGAACACTGAAGCTTTCTTT. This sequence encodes CASSGVNTEAFF.

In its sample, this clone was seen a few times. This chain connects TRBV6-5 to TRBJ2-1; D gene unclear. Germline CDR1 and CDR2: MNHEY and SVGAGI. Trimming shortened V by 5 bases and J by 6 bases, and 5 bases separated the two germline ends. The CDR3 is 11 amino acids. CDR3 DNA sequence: TGTGCCAGCAGTACGGGCAATGAGCAGTTCTTC. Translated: CASSTGNEQFF.

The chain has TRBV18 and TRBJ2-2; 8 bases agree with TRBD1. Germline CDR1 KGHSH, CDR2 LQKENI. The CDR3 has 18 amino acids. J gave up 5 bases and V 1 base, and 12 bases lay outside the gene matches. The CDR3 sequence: CASSPRAGTGSGTGELFF. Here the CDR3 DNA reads TGTGCCAGCTCACCACGGGCCGGGACAGGTAGTGGTACCGGGGAGCTGTTTTTT. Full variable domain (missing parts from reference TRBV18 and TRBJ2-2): NAGVMQNPRHLVRRRGQEARLRCSPMKGHSHVYWYRQLPEEGLKFMVYLQKENIIDESGMPKERFSAEFPKEGPSILRIQQVVRGDSAAYFCASSPRAGTGSGTGELFFGEGSRLTVL.

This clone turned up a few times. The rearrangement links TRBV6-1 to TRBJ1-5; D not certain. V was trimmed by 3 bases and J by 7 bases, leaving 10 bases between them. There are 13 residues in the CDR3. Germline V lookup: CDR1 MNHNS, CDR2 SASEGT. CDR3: CASSEMAGQPQHF. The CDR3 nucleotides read TGTGCCAGCAGTGAGATGGCGGGACAGCCCCAGCATTTT.

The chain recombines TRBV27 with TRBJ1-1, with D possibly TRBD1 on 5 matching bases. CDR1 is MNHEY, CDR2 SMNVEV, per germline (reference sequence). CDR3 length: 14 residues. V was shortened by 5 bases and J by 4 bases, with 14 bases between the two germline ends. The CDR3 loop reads CASSPRPGGTEAFF. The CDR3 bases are TGTGCCAGCAGTCCCCGACCCGGGGGCACTGAAGCTTTCTTT.

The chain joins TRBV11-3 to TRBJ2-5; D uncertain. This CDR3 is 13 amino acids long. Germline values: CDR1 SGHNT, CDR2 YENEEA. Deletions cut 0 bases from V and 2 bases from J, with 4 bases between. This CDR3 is CASSLDRQETQYF. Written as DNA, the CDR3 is TGTGCCAGCAGCTTAGACAGACAAGAGACCCAGTACTTC.